This TCR beta chain was captured by sequencing in a study of shared clonotypes between healthy human individuals. Libraries were prepared by immunoSEQ multiplex PCR; TCRdb keeps only in-frame clonotypes and omits some of them. The sample lists roughly 96,000 clones; roughly half were seen once. CDR1 is MNHNY, CDR2 SVGAGI, per germline (reference sequence). Between the trimmed V and J ends, which lost 1 base and 11 bases, there was a span of 11 bases. The CDR3 contains 13 residues. Caucasian adults living in Nashville, Tennessee, provided all samples. This clone was counted many times. The chain is built from TRBV6-6 and TRBJ1-4, with D perhaps TRBD1 (5 bases). Sequenced sample: PBMCs. The clonotype originates from a woman aged 40-49 years in good health. Some clones in this sample may be carry-over from other donors' samples. Here the CDR3 reads CASSYFRGEKLFF. The CDR3 DNA follows: TGTGCCAGCAGTTACTTTAGGGGTGAGAAACTGTTTTTT.